What follows describes a single T cell receptor beta chain. It has no known antigen specificity. No much larger clone is present one base from it, and per-base qualities are unavailable. This sample stems from a study of blood T cell repertoires in COVID-19 (dated by TCRdb to the early 2020s). About the full investigation: Samples from collaborators originated in the United States, Italy and Spain and spanned both the acute and convalescent phases of COVID-19. Deeply sampled blood TCRbeta repertoires from subjects exposed to, actively infected with, or recovered from COVID-19 were included in the dataset. Where HLA class I and class II types were available, the types were taken from metadata supplied by the sample provider, not from assay-based typing. The sample metadata nearly always contained a de-identified subject ID, COVID-19 status, age in years and sex. Samples were obtained from the ongoing ImmuneRACE study (first 160 participants) and from some 1,300 subjects provided by 6 global collaborators. The repertoires were released in a freely available public database intended as a resource for research on the immune response to SARS-CoV-2. The prospective study material was composed of cDNA or gDNA derived from T cells, B-cell-depleted T cells, or PBMCs. Points the paper makes about the study in general: The quantity of clinical and demographic metadata differed by source and by participant and was supplied without curation.

Collaborating institutions collected whole blood in K2EDTA tubes following their own protocols. For TCRbeta analysis, collaborators shipped samples as frozen whole blood, isolated PBMCs, or DNA extracted from either of those sample types. CDR1 and CDR2, looked up from the germline V gene, are SQVTM and ANQGSEA. The CDR3 starts with the cysteine, ends with the phenylalanine, and has 13 residues. Just CDR3 DNA is preserved here, 39 bases in frame from base 1. V is pared back by 5 bases and J by 1 base, with 11 bases lying between the germline termini. The immunoSEQ Assay, a bias-controlled multiplex PCR, was used to amplify TCRbeta CDR3 regions from genomic DNA. The original pipeline was this. Within the assay, amplification of reference gene primers was used to estimate how many nucleated cells each sample contained. To quantify the absolute abundance of each unique TCRbeta CDR3 rearrangement, sequence reads were collapsed and filtered. For each sample, productive Simpson clonality was calculated by taking the square root of Simpson's diversity index across productive rearrangements. In TCRdb, the immuneACCESS table is reduced to in-frame sequences with V and J assigned. These tables do not hold every clone; where another copy was compared, an unresolved V gene accounts for under half, and the others remain unexplained. V and J calls and clone size are given by that table; D and trimming were obtained from the DNA. This sample has about 270,000 clones in its table, and 82% of those were observed once. The top ten constitute 3.1% of the sample.

This TCR was recovered from a woman younger than 30 with acute or convalescent COVID-19. Input material: peripheral blood. The sequence links TRBV29-1 to TRBJ1-1; confidence is insufficient to name the D gene. DNA sequence: TGCAGCGTTCGACGGCAGGAGAACACTGAAGCTTTCTTT. Translated, it gives CSVRRQENTEAFF. Extended through the reference TRBV29-1 and TRBJ1-1 proteins, this CDR3 yields the full variable domain: SAVISQKPSRDICQRGTSLTIQCQVDSQVTMMFWYRQQPGQSLTLIATANQGSEATYESGFVIDKFPISRPNLTFSTLTVSNMSPEDSSIYLCSVRRQENTEAFFGQGTRLTVV.